This TCR beta chain stems from a study of cytomegalovirus exposure and HLA in healthy donors. Deletions cut 4 bases from V and 0 bases from J, with 7 bases between. The CDR3 loop spans 13 amino acids. Germline assignment: CDR1 SGHRS and CDR2 YFSETQ. In the PCR, 60 Vbeta and 13 Jbeta primers were used. Some clones are missing from TCRdb's copy, which holds only in-frame ones; the method was immunoSEQ multiplex PCR. The sample holds more than 80,000 clones, around 70% seen once. This TCR was recovered from a boy aged 5 to 17 in good health and CMV-seronegative. V usage is TRBV5-1 and J usage is TRBJ1-1; possibly TRBD1 for D (6 bases). The sequenced sample was PBMCs. The CDR3 DNA reads as TGCGCCAGCAGCGAGGGGGTGAACACTGAAGCTTTCTTT. It is translated as CASSEGVNTEAFF.